This T cell receptor beta chain was documented in a study of T cell responses to AZD1222 COVID-19 vaccine. Study-wide results and caveats: There were mostly white British donors and more females than males, and clonal diversity was possibly underestimated. Recipients of two AZD1222 doses showed rising Spike-specific TCR breadth and depth. Sampling captured repertoires only after the peak T cell response.

Sequenced by immunoSEQ multiplex PCR; TCRdb stores in-frame clones only, minus some. The sample includes around 140,000 clones, 86% of them seen just once. With respect to this clone: Its antigen is still unknown.

Analyses pooled second doses at about 4 or about 12 weeks. CDR3 length: 16 residues. The V gene's germline CDR1 is SQVTM and CDR2 ANQGSEA. Trimming removed 6 bases at V and 0 bases at J, with 20 bases between. The gene calls are TRBV29-1 and TRBJ1-1, with a possible D match to TRBD1 (5 bases). This TCR was recovered from an adult who received the AZD1222 COVID-19 vaccine. The material sequenced was peripheral blood, taken 28 days after the second AZD1222 dose. CDR3 amino acids: CSVPHWGEAMNTEAFF. CDR3 sequence (DNA): TGCAGCGTGCCCCATTGGGGGGAGGCAATGAACACTGAAGCTTTCTTT.